Given below is one T cell receptor (beta chain) in context. Its antigen remains unidentified. A second PCR of roughly 7 to 11 cycles used a sample-barcoded 5' primer and a J-beta primer mix. One entry per CDR3 protein results from TCRdb running MiXCR on the 5' RACE reads. The sample contains roughly 1,100,000 distinct CDR3 sequences, around 27% of which appear only once. The data stem from a study of blood T cells in healthy people across ages. General study results and limits: The long-lived group displayed more naive CD4+ cells, plus higher diversity, than the aged donors did. Possibly, changes in expanded clonotypes were confounded because donor CMV status was unknown.

CDR3 length: 17 residues. Per germline, CDR1 LGHNA and CDR2 YNFKEQ. V was trimmed by 0 bases and J by 5 bases, leaving 17 bases between them. The same data also contributed to another study, on T cells of mothers and their children. That source reports: Donors were a few healthy Caucasian mothers and their six children.

The sequenced sample consisted of blood. This chain links TRBV4-2 with TRBJ2-4; D might be TRBD2 (7 bases). This clonotype was sampled from a girl aged 2 to 10 in good health. The CDR3 sequence: CASSQDPGGGGENIQYF. DNA for the CDR3: TGTGCCAGCAGCCAAGATCCGGGGGGCGGGGGAGAAAACATTCAGTACTTC.